Each of the 22 T cell receptor beta chains below was sequenced from the same sample in a study of blood T cell repertoires in COVID-19. TCRdb's table, derived via immunoSEQ multiplex PCR, lists solely in-frame clones and lacks some. The sample includes tens of thousands of clones, roughly three quarters of them seen just once. The sequencing sample was made of peripheral blood. These receptors all come from a human donor in a cohort sampled during active COVID-19.

DNA of the CDR3: TGTGCCAGTAATGCGGGAACCCAGGATGAGCAGTTCTTC. It codes for CASNAGTQDEQFF. The chain combines TRBV19 with TRBJ2-1; D may be TRBD2 (6 bases). This CDR3 is built from 13 residues. Per the germline V gene, CDR1 is LNHDA and CDR2 is SQIVND (reference sequence). Trimming left V 7 bases short and J 8 bases short, with 15 bases between.

A word on this clone: An end of the junction does not agree with germline; a read error may underlie this. This rearrangement joins TRBV5-1 to TRBJ2-2; 9 nucleotides line up with TRBD2. Germline assignment: CDR1 SGHRS and CDR2 YFSETQ. The CDR3 contains 16 residues. The CDR3 coding sequence is TGCGCCAGCAGTTTGGGGGGACTAGCAGGAACCGGGGAGCTGTTTTTT. It yields the protein CASSLGGLAGTGELFF. The whole variable domain, filled in from reference TRBV5-1 and TRBJ2-2, reads KAGVTQTPRYLIKTRGQQVTLSCSPISGHRSVSWYQQTPGQGLQFLFEYFSETQRNKGNFPGRFSGRQFSNSRSEMNVSTLELGDSALYLCASSLGGLAGTGELFFGEGSRLTVL.

V usage is TRBV27 and J usage is TRBJ2-3; TRBD2 matches 10 bases. Germline CDR1 and CDR2: MNHEY and SMNVEV (reference sequence). The CDR3 is 16 amino acids. V dropped 6 bases and J dropped 6; count of bases not matched to a gene: 12. The CDR3: CASRRLAGVNFDTQYF. The DNA for the CDR3 is TGTGCCAGCAGGCGGCTAGCGGGAGTTAACTTCGATACGCAGTATTTT.

The rearrangement links TRBV6-2 or TRBV6-3 to TRBJ1-5; D perhaps matches TRBD1 (6 bases). Between the trimmed V and J ends, which lost 5 bases and 6 bases, there was a span of 14 bases. Germline V gene sequence: CDR1 MNHEY, CDR2 SVGEGT. The CDR3 runs to 14 residues. The CDR3 nucleotides read TGTGCCAGCAGTCGATCAACAGGGCTTCAGCCCCAGCATTTT. It specifies CASSRSTGLQPQHF.

V usage is TRBV5-4 and J usage is TRBJ2-6, with D tentatively TRBD2 (6 bases). The CDR3 covers 16 residues. V was cut by 4 bases and J by 4 bases, with 15 bases left in between. Germline loops: CDR1 SGHNT, CDR2 YYREEE (reference sequence). The CDR3 DNA reads as TGTGCCAGCAGCGCCCTGGAGGGGTTAGGGGCCAACGTCCTGACTTTC. Its translation: CASSALEGLGANVLTF.

V usage is TRBV30 and J usage is TRBJ1-2, with a possible D match to TRBD1 (5 bases). This CDR3 is 22 amino acids long. Germline V gene sequence: CDR1 GTSNPN, CDR2 SVGIG (reference sequence). The ends were cut back, 3 bases at V and 6 bases at J, with 41 bases in the middle. The CDR3 protein is CAWRANWGGGVLRKLVLDGYTF. CDR3 DNA: TGTGCCTGGAGGGCAAATTGGGGTGGGGGGGTATTAAGAAAGTTGGTCTTAGATGGCTACACCTTC.

This rearrangement joins TRBV7-9 to TRBJ2-7; D not certain. This CDR3 spans 14 amino acids. Germline loops: CDR1 SEHNR, CDR2 FQNEAQ (reference sequence). V lost 5 bases and J 0 bases, leaving 11 bases between the germline ends. The CDR3 DNA reads as TGTGCCAGCAGCCCACAACAGCTCTCCTACGAGCAGTACTTC. Protein product: CASSPQQLSYEQYF.

V is TRBV7-8 and J is TRBJ2-7; 8 nucleotides match TRBD2. CDR3 length: 14 residues. In germline, CDR1 is SGHVS, CDR2 FQNEAQ. V lost 3 bases to trimming and J lost 3 bases; unmatched junction nucleotides: 4. The CDR3 protein is CASSFSSGSYEQYF. The CDR3 nucleotides read TGTGCCAGCAGCTTCTCGAGCGGGAGCTACGAGCAGTACTTC.

This sequence joins TRBV6-2 or TRBV6-3 and TRBJ2-5; D might be TRBD2 (5 bases). V lost 2 bases and J lost 5, with 9 bases in between. CDR1 MNHEY and CDR2 SVGEGT come from the germline V gene. The CDR3 runs 13 residues. CDR3 DNA: TGTGCCAGCAGTTACGGGCGGGCTGAGACCCAGTACTTC. Its translation is CASSYGRAETQYF.

This clone has only a few counts. The chain is built from TRBV2 and TRBJ2-1; 11 bases map to TRBD2. Germline values: CDR1 SNHLY, CDR2 FYNNEI. The CDR3 is made up of 14 amino acids. J was trimmed by 4 bases and V by 8 bases; bases with no gene match: 4. The CDR3 protein is CASGRLAGYNEQFF. Here the CDR3 DNA reads TGTGCCAGCGGTCGACTAGCGGGATACAATGAGCAGTTCTTC.

Written as DNA, the CDR3 is TGTGCCAGCAGTTTATTCCTTGAGCAGTTCTTC. This encodes CASSLFLEQFF. The rearrangement uses TRBV12-3 or TRBV12-4 and TRBJ2-1, with D unresolved. Between the trimmed V and J ends, which lost 2 bases and 9 bases, there was a span of 5 bases. The CDR3 sequence is 11 residues long.

Here the CDR3 reads CASSPLYSGNTIYF. The CDR3 nucleotides are TGTGCCAGCAGCCCTCTATACTCTGGAAACACCATATATTTT. The V call is TRBV7-2, the J call TRBJ1-3, with unresolved D. The CDR3 extends over 14 amino acids. V lost 5 bases and J 0 bases, leaving 8 bases between the germline ends. The germline V gene encodes CDR1 SGHTA and CDR2 FQGNSA.

This chain joins TRBV9 and TRBJ1-1, with D possibly being TRBD1 (6 bases). V was shortened by 3 bases and J by 4 bases, with 25 bases between the two germline ends. Germline V gene data show CDR1 as SGDLS and CDR2 as YYNGEE. The CDR3 contains 18 residues. The DNA for the CDR3 is TGTGCCAGCAGCGCCCGGGGGGGCTGGGAAGGGGGTGGCACTGAAGCTTTCTTT. Translated, it gives CASSARGGWEGGGTEAFF.

The rearrangement joins TRBV25-1 to TRBJ2-3; 10 bases fit TRBD2. CDR1 and CDR2 (germline): MGHDK, SYGVNS. This CDR3 is 15 amino acids long. The junction had 9 bases not matched to a gene; V was cut back by 8 bases and J by 4 bases. The CDR3 sequence is CASGDSSGSADTQYF. The CDR3 DNA reads as TGTGCCAGCGGGGACTCTAGCGGGAGTGCAGATACGCAGTATTTT.

The chain employs TRBV5-1 and TRBJ2-7; no clear D. The germline V gene encodes CDR1 SGHRS and CDR2 YFSETQ. This CDR3 is 14 amino acids long. V was pared by 0 bases and J by 6 bases, with 13 bases between. CDR3 sequence reads: CASSLDRSSLEQYF. CDR3 in DNA: TGCGCCAGCAGCTTGGACAGAAGCTCCCTCGAGCAGTACTTC.

The chain is built from TRBV5-1 and TRBJ1-2; D is possibly TRBD1 (5 bases). In germline, CDR1 is SGHRS, CDR2 YFSETQ. This CDR3 has 14 amino acids. Trimming left V 4 bases short and J 1 base short, with 11 bases between. The CDR3 spells CASSITGDNYGYTF. In DNA form, the CDR3 reads TGCGCCAGCAGCATCACAGGAGATAACTATGGCTACACCTTC. Full variable domain (remainder filled in from reference TRBV5-1 and TRBJ1-2): KAGVTQTPRYLIKTRGQQVTLSCSPISGHRSVSWYQQTPGQGLQFLFEYFSETQRNKGNFPGRFSGRQFSNSRSEMNVSTLELGDSALYLCASSITGDNYGYTFGSGTRLTVV.

The chain uses TRBV7-9 and TRBJ2-3, with TRBD2 matching over 10 bases. After removal of 6 bases from V and 5 bases from J, the junction contained 11 bases not matched to a gene. Germline V gives CDR1 SEHNR, CDR2 FQNEAQ (reference sequence). CDR3 length: 16 amino acids. CDR3 sequence (DNA): TGTGCCAGCAGTTCCAGCGGGAGGGGTTTTGGAGATACGCAGTATTTT. This sequence encodes CASSSSGRGFGDTQYF.

The chain combines TRBV11-2 with TRBJ1-3; 11 nucleotides match TRBD1. There are 15 residues in the CDR3. V gave up 5 bases and J gave up 3 bases; unmatched junction bases: 3. Germline V gene sequence: CDR1 SGHAT, CDR2 FQNNGV. The CDR3 coding sequence is TGTGCCAGCAGCAGGACAGGGGGCAATGGAAACACCATATATTTT. Its protein product is CASSRTGGNGNTIYF.

This clone showed up just once. V is TRBV5-1 and J is TRBJ2-1, with 12 positions matching TRBD2. Trimming removed 0 bases from V and 8 bases from J; junction bases left unmatched: 6. The CDR3 is 16 amino acids. Germline values: CDR1 SGHRS, CDR2 YFSETQ. The CDR3 is CASSLAASGRAHEQFF. CDR3 bases: TGCGCCAGCAGCTTGGCCGCTAGCGGGAGGGCCCATGAGCAGTTCTTC.

This clone has a single count. The junction departs from germline at one end; a sequencing error may be responsible. This chain uses TRBV19 with TRBJ2-2; the D gene is possibly TRBD1 (6 bases). Per germline, CDR1 LNHDA and CDR2 SQIVND (reference sequence). The CDR3 length is 15 residues. CDR3 amino acids: CASRIGQTNTGELFF. CDR3 bases: TGTGCCAGTAGGATAGGACAGACGAACACCGGGGAGCTGTTTTTT.

This clone was recorded only once. The gene calls are TRBV6-5 and TRBJ2-7, with 8 positions matching TRBD1. V trimming: 5 bases; J trimming: 1 base; junction bases outside the gene matches: 7. Germline V lookup: CDR1 MNHEY, CDR2 SVGAGI. The CDR3 sequence is 15 residues long. Here the CDR3 DNA reads TGTGCCAGCAGTAAGACAGGGGCGCTATCCTACGAGCAGTACTTC. It is translated as CASSKTGALSYEQYF.

This clone was found a few times. The chain combines TRBV2 with TRBJ1-1; D is unresolved. Per germline, CDR1 SNHLY and CDR2 FYNNEI. This CDR3 spans 14 amino acids. Trimming took off 8 bases at V and 1 base at J, with 14 bases between the two ends. The CDR3 DNA sequence: TGTGCCAGCCTTCGTGAACGGGGGAACACTGAAGCTTTCTTT. It codes for CASLRERGNTEAFF.